This record covers a single TCR beta chain. Antigen: not known. This entry is derived from a study of CD8+ T cells in alopecia areata. Study-level findings and limits: A single nonresponder leaves the baseline CD8+ expansion link to response uncertain.

Treatment in this sample: oral pan-JAK inhibitor, 5-10 mg twice daily. Germline V gives CDR1 SEHNR, CDR2 FQNEAQ (reference sequence). The V gene lost 11 bases and the J gene lost 2 bases, with 14 bases spanning the gap. The CDR3 is 13 amino acids. Sequencing relied on a cDNA template that was reverse transcribed from extracted RNA. Assay used: immunoSEQ multiplex PCR; TCRdb lists only in-frame clones, some missing. Among 200,000 or so clones listed, 58% were seen once. This receptor was identified in a human donor with alopecia areata. Material: CD4+ T cells sorted from blood, obtained at week 24, from a patient treated with tofacitinib. The rearrangement links TRBV7-9 to TRBJ2-3, with a possible D match to TRBD2 (6 bases). This chain's CDR3 is CAGGAALTDTQYF. For the CDR3, the DNA is TGTGCCGGAGGGGCAGCCCTCACAGATACGCAGTATTTT.